This entry concerns a single T cell receptor beta chain. Its antigen remains unidentified. TCRdb's copy holds only in-frame clones and misses some; the assay was immunoSEQ multiplex PCR. The sample has about 1.1 million clones, 75% to 85% seen once; the top ten hold roughly 0.61%. The sample comes from a study of shared clonotypes between healthy human individuals. Study-level background: Three plates each covered CD4 naive and memory; CD8 naive two, CD8 memory one.

Trimming stripped 4 bases from V and 3 bases from J, with 13 bases between. The germline V gene encodes CDR1 SGHRS and CDR2 YFSETQ. The CDR3 totals 15 residues. Overall study findings and caveats: Sorted-subset samples were not fully sequenced, rarefaction indicated. Naive CD4 clonotypes overlapped across a few donors at about 5.3%.

This receptor was obtained from a man younger than 30 in good health. Some clones in this sample may be carry-over from other donors' samples. The sequencing sample was made of memory CD4+ T cells from PBMCs. Subset noted: CD45RA-negative fraction. This rearrangement joins TRBV5-1 to TRBJ2-2, with D tentatively TRBD1 (5 bases). CDR3 residues: CASSPRVVDTGELFF. Here the CDR3 DNA reads TGCGCCAGCAGCCCCAGGGTCGTAGACACCGGGGAGCTGTTTTTT. Full variable domain (rest looked up from reference TRBV5-1 and TRBJ2-2): KAGVTQTPRYLIKTRGQQVTLSCSPISGHRSVSWYQQTPGQGLQFLFEYFSETQRNKGNFPGRFSGRQFSNSRSEMNVSTLELGDSALYLCASSPRVVDTGELFFGEGSRLTVL.